The rows below give T cell receptor beta chains drawn from one sample of a study of blood T cell repertoires in COVID-19. Generated by immunoSEQ multiplex PCR, the TCRdb table keeps only in-frame clones and is missing some. The table records over 250,000 clones, approximately 88% of them present only once. Sequencing input: peripheral blood. All receptors come from a man aged 50-59 years with acute or convalescent COVID-19. CDR3s include the opening cysteine and the closing phenylalanine or tryptophan. Each record gives: J gene, clone size, V gene, D gene, CDR3 DNA, CDR3 protein. The D gene is left open where the match is weak. Only some rows state a clone size, as once, few, many or a class for expanded clones.

J: TRBJ2-7; size: .; V: TRBV2; D: .; DNA: TGTGCCAGCAGGAGCAGGGGGGATAGCGAGCAGTACTTC; CDR3: CASRSRGDSEQYF
J: TRBJ1-1; size: .; V: TRBV7-8; D: TRBD1; DNA: TGTGCCAGCAGCCCTCGGACAGGGCCCTTGGACACTGAAGCTTTCTTT; CDR3: CASSPRTGPLDTEAFF
J: TRBJ2-3; size: .; V: TRBV20-1; D: TRBD1; DNA: TGCAGTGCTAGTATGGGGACAGCTAGCACAGATACGCAGTATTTT; CDR3: CSASMGTASTDTQYF
J: TRBJ1-5; size: .; V: TRBV5-1; D: TRBD1; DNA: TGCGCCAGCAGCTTAGGGGACAGGGAAAGCAATCAGCCCCAGCATTTT; CDR3: CASSLGDRESNQPQHF
J: TRBJ1-2; size: few; V: TRBV6-5; D: .; DNA: TGTGCCAGCAGTTACTTTGGAGCTCTCTATGGCTACACCTTC; CDR3: CASSYFGALYGYTF
J: TRBJ2-5; size: .; V: TRBV6-5; D: .; DNA: TGTGCCAGCAGCCCATACAGGGAGAAGACCCAGTACTTC; CDR3: CASSPYREKTQYF
J: TRBJ1-1; size: .; V: TRBV6-5; D: .; DNA: TGTGCCAGCAGTTACGGGGGGGAGACTGAAGCTTTCTTT; CDR3: CASSYGGETEAFF
J: TRBJ1-2; size: .; V: TRBV10-3; D: .; DNA: TGTGCCATCAGTGAGTCCGGAGTTAGTTATGGCTACACCTTC; CDR3: CAISESGVSYGYTF
J: TRBJ2-3; size: .; V: TRBV4-1; D: .; DNA: TGCGCCAGCAGCCGCCTAAATAATCTAGCTGATACGCAGTATTTT; CDR3: CASSRLNNLADTQYF
J: TRBJ2-1; size: .; V: TRBV2; D: TRBD1; DNA: TGTGCCAGCAGTGCCCCCGGTGGGACAGGGGGTTCCGATCCCTACAATGAGCAGTTCTTC; CDR3: CASSAPGGTGGSDPYNEQFF
J: TRBJ2-7; size: .; V: TRBV29-1; D: .; DNA: TGCAGCGTTGAAATGGCTTCCTACGAGCAGTACTTC; CDR3: CSVEMASYEQYF
J: TRBJ2-1; size: .; V: TRBV7-2; D: TRBD2; DNA: TGTGCCAGCAGCCTAGGAGGCGGGGGGCCATTCAATGAGCAGTTCTTC; CDR3: CASSLGGGGPFNEQFF
J: TRBJ1-2; size: .; V: TRBV6-5; D: TRBD1; DNA: TGTGCCAGCAGTTACGACAGGGGGAACTATGGCTACACCTTC; CDR3: CASSYDRGNYGYTF
J: TRBJ1-1; size: .; V: TRBV18; D: .; DNA: TGTGCCAGCTCACCCGGGGGGCCCGAAGCTTTCTTT; CDR3: CASSPGGPEAFF
J: TRBJ2-7; size: .; V: TRBV13; D: .; DNA: TGTGCCAGCAGCGCAAGGGGGACCAGCTCCTACGAGCAGTACTTC; CDR3: CASSARGTSSYEQYF
J: TRBJ1-2; size: .; V: TRBV5-4; D: TRBD1; DNA: TGTGCCAGCAGCTTAAGACAGGGCGGGGGCTACACCTTC; CDR3: CASSLRQGGGYTF